This T cell receptor beta chain comes out of a study of blood T cell repertoires in COVID-19 (dated by TCRdb to 2019 to 2021). With regard to the full study: Collaborator samples came from the United States, Italy and Spain and covered acute and convalescent phases of COVID-19. The material from the prospective study consisted of cDNA or gDNA derived from T cells, B-cell-depleted T cells, or PBMCs. The dataset comprised deeply sampled blood TCRbeta repertoires from subjects exposed to, actively infected with, or recovered from COVID-19. The repertoires were released in a freely available public database meant as a resource for research on the immune response to SARS-CoV-2. The sample metadata nearly always contained a de-identified subject ID, COVID-19 status, age in years and sex. HLA class I and class II types, where available, came from metadata supplied by the sample provider rather than from assay-based typing. Samples were obtained from the ongoing ImmuneRACE study (first 160 participants) and from some 1,300 subjects provided by 6 global collaborators. General conclusions and limits of the study: Clinical and demographic metadata were provided uncurated, with the amount varying by source and participant.

Whole blood was collected in K2EDTA tubes by collaborating institutions according to the institutions' own protocols. For TCRbeta analysis, collaborators shipped samples in one of three forms: frozen whole blood, isolated PBMCs, or DNA extracted from either of those sample types. As encoded in the germline V gene (reference sequence), CDR1 is SGHKS while CDR2 is YYEKEE. V is cut back by 4 bases and J by 7 bases, with 9 bases in the junction unmatched. The CDR3, from cysteine to phenylalanine, totals 16 residues. Of all the DNA, just the CDR3 is kept, 48 bases in frame from base 1. TCRbeta CDR3 regions were amplified from genomic DNA by means of the immunoSEQ Assay, a bias-controlled multiplex PCR. As for the original processing: Within the assay, amplification of reference gene primers was used to estimate how many nucleated cells each sample contained. Sequence reads were collapsed and filtered to measure the absolute abundance of every unique TCRbeta CDR3 rearrangement. Productive Simpson clonality was computed per sample as the square root of Simpson's diversity index over productive rearrangements. The table was pulled from immuneACCESS by TCRdb, which kept in-frame rearrangements only. Such tables lose some clones; where checked, under half of the loss comes from unresolved V genes, and the rest has no known cause. From that table come the V and J calls and clone size; the DNA was used to work out D and trimming. The sample table shows approximately 250,000 clones, and roughly 81% are seen once. About 4% of the sample goes to the ten largest clones.

Regarding this clone: This clone's antigen is unknown. No much larger clone is present one base from it, and per-base qualities are unavailable.

This TCR was recovered from a man between 50 and 59 years old with acute or convalescent COVID-19. Sequencing was done on a sample of peripheral blood. The chain is assembled from TRBV5-5 and TRBJ1-6; the central 9 bases match TRBD1. The DNA sequence reads TGTGCCAGCAGCAAGCTACCGGGACAGGGAAATTCACCCCTCCACTTT. The translation is CASSKLPGQGNSPLHF.